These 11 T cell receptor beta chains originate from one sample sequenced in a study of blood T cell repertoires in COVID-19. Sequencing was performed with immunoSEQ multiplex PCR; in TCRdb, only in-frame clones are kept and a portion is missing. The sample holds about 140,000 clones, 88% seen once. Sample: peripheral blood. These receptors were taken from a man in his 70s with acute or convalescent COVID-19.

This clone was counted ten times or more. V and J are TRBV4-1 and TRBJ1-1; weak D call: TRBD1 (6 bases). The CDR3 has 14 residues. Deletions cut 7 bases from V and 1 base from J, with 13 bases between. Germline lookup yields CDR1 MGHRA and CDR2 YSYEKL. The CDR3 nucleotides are TGCGCCAGCAACAGGGTAGGAGGGAACACTGAAGCTTTCTTT. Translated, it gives CASNRVGGNTEAFF.

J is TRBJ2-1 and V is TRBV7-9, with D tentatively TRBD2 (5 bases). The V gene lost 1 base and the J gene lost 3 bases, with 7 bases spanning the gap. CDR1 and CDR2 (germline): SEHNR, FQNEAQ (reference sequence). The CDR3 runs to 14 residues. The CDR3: CASSLGLNYNEQFF. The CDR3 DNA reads TGTGCCAGCAGCTTAGGACTAAACTACAATGAGCAGTTCTTC.

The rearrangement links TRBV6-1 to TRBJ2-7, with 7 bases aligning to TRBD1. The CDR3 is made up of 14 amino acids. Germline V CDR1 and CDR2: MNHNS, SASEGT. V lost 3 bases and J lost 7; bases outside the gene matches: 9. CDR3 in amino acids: CASSDHRGSEEQYF. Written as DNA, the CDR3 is TGTGCCAGCAGTGATCACAGGGGAAGTGAAGAGCAGTACTTC.

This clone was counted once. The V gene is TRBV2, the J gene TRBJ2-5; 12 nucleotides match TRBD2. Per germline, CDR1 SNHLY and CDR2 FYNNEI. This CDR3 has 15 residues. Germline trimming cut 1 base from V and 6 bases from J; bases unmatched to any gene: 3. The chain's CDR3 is CASSEVTSGSQTQYF. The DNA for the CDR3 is TGTGCCAGCAGTGAAGTGACTAGCGGGAGTCAGACCCAGTACTTC.

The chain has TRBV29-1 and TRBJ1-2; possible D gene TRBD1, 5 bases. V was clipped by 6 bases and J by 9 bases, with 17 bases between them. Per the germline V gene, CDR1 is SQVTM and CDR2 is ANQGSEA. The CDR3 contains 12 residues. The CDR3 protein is CSVHTGTSSYTF. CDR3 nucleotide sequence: TGCAGCGTCCACACCGGGACTTCAAGCTACACCTTC.

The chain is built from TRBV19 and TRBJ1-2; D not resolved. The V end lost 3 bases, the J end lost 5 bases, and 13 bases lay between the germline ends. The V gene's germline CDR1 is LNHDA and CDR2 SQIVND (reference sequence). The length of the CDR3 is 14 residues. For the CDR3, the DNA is TGTGCCAGTAGTATGCCCGGGAGACCTTATGGCTACACCTTC. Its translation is CASSMPGRPYGYTF. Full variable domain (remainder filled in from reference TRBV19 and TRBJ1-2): DGGITQSPKYLFRKEGQNVTLSCEQNLNHDAMYWYRQDPGQGLRLIYYSQIVNDFQKGDIAEGYSVSREKKESFPLTVTSAQKNPTAFYLCASSMPGRPYGYTFGSGTRLTVV.

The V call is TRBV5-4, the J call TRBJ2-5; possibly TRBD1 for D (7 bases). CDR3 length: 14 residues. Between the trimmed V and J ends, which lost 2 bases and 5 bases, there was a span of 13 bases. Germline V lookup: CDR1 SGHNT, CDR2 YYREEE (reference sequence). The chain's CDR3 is CASSFGGGQETQYF. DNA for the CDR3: TGTGCCAGCAGCTTCGGAGGGGGCCAGGAGACCCAGTACTTC.

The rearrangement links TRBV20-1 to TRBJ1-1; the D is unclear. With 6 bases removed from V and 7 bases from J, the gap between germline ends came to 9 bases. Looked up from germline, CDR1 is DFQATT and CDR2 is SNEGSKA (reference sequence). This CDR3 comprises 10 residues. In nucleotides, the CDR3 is TGCAGTGCCGTGCGGGGTGAAGCTTTCTTT. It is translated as CSAVRGEAFF.

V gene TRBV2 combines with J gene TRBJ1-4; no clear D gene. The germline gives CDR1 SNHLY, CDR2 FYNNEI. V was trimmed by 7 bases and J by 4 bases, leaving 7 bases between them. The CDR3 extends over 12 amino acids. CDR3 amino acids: CASTPRNEKLFF. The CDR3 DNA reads TGTGCCAGCACTCCGCGTAATGAAAAACTGTTTTTT.

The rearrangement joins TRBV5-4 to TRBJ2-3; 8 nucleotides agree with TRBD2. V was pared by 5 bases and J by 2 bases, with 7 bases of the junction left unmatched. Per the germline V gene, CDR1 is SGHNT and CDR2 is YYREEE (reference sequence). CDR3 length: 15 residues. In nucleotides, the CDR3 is TGTGCCAGCAGGTTAGCGGGACCTTCCACAGATACGCAGTATTTT. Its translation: CASRLAGPSTDTQYF. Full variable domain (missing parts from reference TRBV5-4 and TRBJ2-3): ETGVTQSPTHLIKTRGQQVTLRCSSQSGHNTVSWYQQALGQGPQFIFQYYREEENGRGNFPPRFSGLQFPNYSSELNVNALELDDSALYLCASRLAGPSTDTQYFGPGTRLTVL.

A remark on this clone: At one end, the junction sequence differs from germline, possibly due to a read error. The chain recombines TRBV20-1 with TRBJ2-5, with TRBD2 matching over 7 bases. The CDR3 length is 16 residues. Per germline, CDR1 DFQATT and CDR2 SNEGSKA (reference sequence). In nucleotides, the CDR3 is TGCAGTGCTGGTGGGTGGCGGGGGTACGACCAGGAGACCCAGTACTTC. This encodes CSAGGWRGYDQETQYF.